This T cell receptor beta chain was recorded in a study of shared clonotypes between healthy human individuals. With 0 bases clipped from V and 1 base from J, the junction kept 4 bases outside the gene matches. The germline gives CDR1 SGDLS, CDR2 YYNGEE. The CDR3 has 15 residues. Comment on this clone: The antigen is undetermined. The same CDR3 can be traced to other DNA sequences in this sample.

Deep was the level used in running the assay. Sequencing was performed with immunoSEQ multiplex PCR; in TCRdb, only in-frame clones are kept and a portion is missing. Found here are 90,000 to 130,000 clones, 55% to 70% of them singletons; the top ten hold approximately 23%. Study results and limitations: Despite large depth, rarefaction showed incomplete sorted-subset sequencing.

CD45RO+ cells plus CCR7-negative CD45RA+ TemRA cells formed CD8 memory. The clonotype comes from a woman aged 25-40 years in good health. V is TRBV9 and J is TRBJ2-7; 7 bases agree with TRBD2. Sequencing was performed on memory CD8+ T cells sorted from blood. Subset specified: CD45RO+ cells pooled with CCR7-negative TemRA cells. Here the CDR3 reads CASSVGSGPSYEQYF. The CDR3 DNA follows: TGTGCCAGCAGCGTAGGTAGCGGGCCTTCCTACGAGCAGTACTTC.